This TCR beta chain appears in the sequencing data of a study of blood T cells in healthy people across ages (dated by TCRdb to 2015 to 2017). The study in broad terms: In model experiments, template switching captured roughly one uniquely barcoded TCR beta cDNA molecule for every two T cells. Age-related changes in TCR beta repertoire diversity were measured in the study by deep sequencing normalized with unique cDNA molecular identifiers. Donors were grouped into four age groups: young (average 16 years), middle-aged (about 40), aged (around 60) and long-lived (about 82). To avoid experimental bias, donors of different ages were distributed randomly across sequencing lanes. For two donors (one aged 18 to 30 and one aged 80 or older), the study analyzed two additional independent replicas of 1 million unique cDNA reads from the same blood draw.

Study-wide findings and limitations: Estimates of total diversity based on one million sequenced T cells were regarded as lower bounds and as underestimates. Observed TCR beta diversity per million T cells fell roughly linearly with age, and a significant reduction was already apparent by age roughly 40. There was a strong correlation between observed TCR beta diversity and the percentage of naive T cells measured by flow cytometry. Conclusive comparison of naive and antigen-experienced compartments was prevented by the profiling of bulk unsorted PBMCs. Because the CMV infection status of the donors was unknown, age-related changes in expanded clonotypes may potentially have been confounded. Compared with the aged group, more naive CD4+ T cells, fewer expanded clones and increased TCR diversity were shown by the long-lived group, suggesting age selection.

Receptor amplification or capture employed 5' RACE. Sequenced using an Illumina HiSeq 2500. A second PCR of roughly 7 to 11 cycles was run with a J-beta primer mix and a sample-barcoded 5' primer. Each TCR beta cDNA molecule received a unique molecular identifier from a template-switch 5' adaptor carrying 12 random nucleotides. Each sample yielded at least 2.5 million CDR3-containing paired-end reads. First-strand cDNA synthesis was performed from all RNA using the Mint cDNA synthesis kit, with priming by a TRBC-specific oligonucleotide. All cDNA was treated with uracil-DNA glycosylase and then went through a first 18-cycle PCR with the universal primers M1SS and BC2_uni_R. In the authors' own workflow: Normalization of each sample was performed by random selection of 1 million high-quality reads, each carrying a distinct molecular identifier. Instead of being binned into consensus sequences, reads that shared molecular identifiers were thrown out. MiTCR, set to a Q25 quality threshold and the strictest error-elimination algorithm, was used for CDR3 identification, clonotype clustering and error correction. A nonparametric unseen species model with Euler transformation was used to estimate lower-bound total TCR beta diversity. TCRdb cleaned the public reads at Q25 with fastp, built clones with MiXCR and kept in-frame beta chains. Under each unique CDR3 protein, matching rows form one entry showing the most common genes and DNA. These V and J calls originate from TCRdb's pipeline instead of the authors' own analysis. This sample has some 1.7 million distinct CDR3 sequences in its table, and about 30% of those were observed once. Roughly 8.2% of the sample is in the top ten clones.

CDR1 KGHSH and CDR2 LQKENI are derived from the germline V gene. Measured from the cysteine to the phenylalanine, the CDR3 is 13 residues long. Only the CDR3 DNA stays, 39 bases, in frame from base 1. V drops 2 bases and J drops 8 bases, leaving 12 bases in between. Regarding this clonotype: Its antigen remains undetermined. Per-base quality was not reported, and no clone a single base away is much larger than it.

Donors were approximately 42 systemically healthy Caucasian individuals from Russia aged roughly 6 to 100 years. Each donor gave about 9.2 milliliters of peripheral blood, drawn into EDTA-treated Vacutainer tubes. Ficoll-Paque density-gradient centrifugation was used to isolate PBMCs, with at least 6.5 million per sample. Trizol reagent was used to extract total RNA from the PBMCs, yielding at least 6 micrograms per sample. For every donor, flow cytometry on a PBMC aliquot measured the percentage of naive CD45RAhigh/CD27high T cells. The sequence joins TRBV18 to TRBJ1-2, with the identity of the D gene unclear. Specimen: blood. This TCR came from a woman in her twenties or thirties in good health. In nucleotide form, the sequence is TGTGCCAGCTCACCAAGCCTAATCGGCGGCTACACCTTC. It specifies CASSPSLIGGYTF.